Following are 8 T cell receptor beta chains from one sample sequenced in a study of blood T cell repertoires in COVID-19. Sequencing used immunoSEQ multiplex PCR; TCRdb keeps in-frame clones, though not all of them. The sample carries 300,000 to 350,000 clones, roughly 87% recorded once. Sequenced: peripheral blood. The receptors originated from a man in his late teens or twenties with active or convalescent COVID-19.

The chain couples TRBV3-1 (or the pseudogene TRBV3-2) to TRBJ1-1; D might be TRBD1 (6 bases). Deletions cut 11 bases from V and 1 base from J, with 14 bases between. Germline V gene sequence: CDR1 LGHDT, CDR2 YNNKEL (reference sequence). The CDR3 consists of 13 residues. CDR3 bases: TGTGCCTCGGGAGGGGGGACGAACACTGAAGCTTTCTTT. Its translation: CASGGGTNTEAFF.

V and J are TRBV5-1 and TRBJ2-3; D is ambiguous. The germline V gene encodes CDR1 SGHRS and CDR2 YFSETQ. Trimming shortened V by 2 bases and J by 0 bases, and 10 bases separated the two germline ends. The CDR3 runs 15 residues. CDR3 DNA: TGCGCCAGCAGCTTTGGCGGATCTAGCACAGATACGCAGTATTTT. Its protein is CASSFGGSSTDTQYF.

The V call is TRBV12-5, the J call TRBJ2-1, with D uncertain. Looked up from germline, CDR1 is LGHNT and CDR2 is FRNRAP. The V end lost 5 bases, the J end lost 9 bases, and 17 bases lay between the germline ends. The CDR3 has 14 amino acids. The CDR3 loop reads CASGLYQSAVEQFF. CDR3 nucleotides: TGTGCTAGTGGTCTCTACCAATCTGCTGTTGAGCAGTTCTTC.

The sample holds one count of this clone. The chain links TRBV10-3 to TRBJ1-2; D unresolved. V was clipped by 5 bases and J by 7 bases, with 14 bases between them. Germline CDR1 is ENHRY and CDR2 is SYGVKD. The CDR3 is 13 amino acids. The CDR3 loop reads CAISSQVMSGYTF. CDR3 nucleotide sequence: TGTGCCATCAGTAGCCAGGTTATGAGTGGCTACACCTTC.

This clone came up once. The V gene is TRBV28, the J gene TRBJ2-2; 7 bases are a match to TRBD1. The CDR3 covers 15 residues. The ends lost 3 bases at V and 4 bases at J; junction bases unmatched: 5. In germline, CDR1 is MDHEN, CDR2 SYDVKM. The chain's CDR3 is CASSFRQGVTGELFF. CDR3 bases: TGTGCCAGCAGTTTCCGCCAGGGGGTCACCGGGGAGCTGTTTTTT. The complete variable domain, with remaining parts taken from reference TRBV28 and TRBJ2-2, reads DVKVTQSSRYLVKRTGEKVFLECVQDMDHENMFWYRQDPGLGLRLIYFSYDVKMKEKGDIPEGYSVSREKKERFSLILESASTNQTSMYLCASSFRQGVTGELFFGEGSRLTVL.

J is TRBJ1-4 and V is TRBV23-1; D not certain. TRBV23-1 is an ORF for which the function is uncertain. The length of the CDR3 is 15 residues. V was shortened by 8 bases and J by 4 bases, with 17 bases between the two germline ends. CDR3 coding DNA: TGCGCCAGCTCCTGTGATGGGCACCTTAATGAAAAACTGTTTTTT. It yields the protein CASSCDGHLNEKLFF.

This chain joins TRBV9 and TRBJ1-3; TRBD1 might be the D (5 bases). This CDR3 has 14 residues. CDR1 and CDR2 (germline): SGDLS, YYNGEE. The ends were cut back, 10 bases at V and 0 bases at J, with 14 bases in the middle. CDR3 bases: TGTGCCTCCGGGGGGGGTCTCTCTGGAAACACCATATATTTT. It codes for CASGGGLSGNTIYF.

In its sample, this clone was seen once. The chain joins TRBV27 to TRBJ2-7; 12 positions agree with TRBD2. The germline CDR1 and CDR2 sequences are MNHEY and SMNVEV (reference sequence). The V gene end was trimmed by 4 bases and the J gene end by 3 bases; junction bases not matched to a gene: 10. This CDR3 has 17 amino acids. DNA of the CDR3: TGTGCCAGCAGTTCCCTCACGCCTAGCGGGAGGGACTACGAGCAGTACTTC. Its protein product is CASSSLTPSGRDYEQYF.